Listed below are T cell receptor beta chains from one sample, sequenced in a study of T-cell reconstitution after alpha-beta-depleted transplantation in children. From the PCR reads, TCRdb called clonotypes with MiXCR, one entry per CDR3 protein. The data hold 500,000 or so distinct CDR3 sequences, with about an eighth observed a single time. The specimen comprised PBMCs, mostly from graft donor cells, sampled 180 days after TCRalphabeta/CD19-depleted stem cell transplant. The receptors come from a female patient aged 2-15 years who had a stem cell transplant for aplastic anemia, so the T cells may come from the graft donor. The CDR3 runs from the conserved cysteine through the conserved F or W. The D gene is left open where the match is weak. Expanded clones are given a class, and other clones once, few, many or no size at all.

cdr3_nt cdr3_aa v_call cdr3_length j_call clone_size d_call
TGTGCCAGCAGCCAATCGACCCGACTAGGGGCAGATACGCAGTATTTT CASSQSTRLGADTQYF TRBV7-6 16 TRBJ2-3 NA NA
TGTGCCAGCAGCGTAGTAACTAGCGGGAGGAACGAGCAGTACTTC CASSVVTSGRNEQYF TRBV9 15 TRBJ2-7 few TRBD2
TGTGCCAGCAGATGGGGCGGACGCACAGATACGCAGTATTTT CASRWGGRTDTQYF TRBV7-6 14 TRBJ2-3 NA NA
TGTGCCAGCGGCGGGAGGTACGAGCAGTACTTC CASGGRYEQYF TRBV12-3/TRBV12-4 11 TRBJ2-7 few TRBD2
TGCGCCAGCAGCTTGGTTAGAAGCTCCTACGAGCAGTACTTC CASSLVRSSYEQYF TRBV5-1 14 TRBJ2-7 many NA
TGTGCCAGCAGCGGACAGCCACTTTCACCCCTCCACTTT CASSGQPLSPLHF TRBV7-2 13 TRBJ1-6 few NA
TGTGCCAGCAGCCCCAGACAGGGTCGCTACGAGCAGTACTTC CASSPRQGRYEQYF TRBV9 14 TRBJ2-7 many TRBD1
TGCAGCGACTTGCAGTCAACAATTTCGGAGCAGTTCTTC CSDLQSTISEQFF TRBV29-1 13 TRBJ2-1 few NA
TGCGCCAGCAGTACGTTAAAGGTGTCCGGGGAGCTGTTTTTT CASSTLKVSGELFF TRBV4-3 14 TRBJ2-2 NA NA
TGTGCCAGCAGTTTTGACAGGGTCGATCAGCCCCAGCATTTT CASSFDRVDQPQHF TRBV12-3/TRBV12-4 14 TRBJ1-5 NA TRBD1
TGTGCCAGCAGCCAAGGCTTAACTAGCGGGATCTTCCAAGAGACCCAGTACTTC CASSQGLTSGIFQETQYF TRBV14 18 TRBJ2-5 NA TRBD2
TGCGCCAGCAGACTCCGGGACAGGGCCTACGAGCAGTACTTC CASRLRDRAYEQYF TRBV5-1 14 TRBJ2-7 many TRBD1
TGTGCCAGCAGCAAACTGGGACACGAGGGCCCCCAGCATTTT CASSKLGHEGPQHF TRBV28 14 TRBJ1-5 few NA
TGCGCCAGCAGCCAAGGTGGACTAGCGGCCTCCTACAATGAGCAGTTCTTC CASSQGGLAASYNEQFF TRBV4-3 17 TRBJ2-1 few TRBD2
TGTGCCAGCGCCGGGACAGCCCTGGGGACAGATACGCAGTATTTT CASAGTALGTDTQYF TRBV25-1 15 TRBJ2-3 few TRBD1
TGTGCCACCAGTCTAGCGGGAGAGGCCAATGAGCAGTTCTTC CATSLAGEANEQFF TRBV24-1 14 TRBJ2-1 few TRBD2
TGTGCCAGCAGCTCGCCTTTAACGACGGGAGGTCGAGAGACCCAGTACTTC CASSSPLTTGGRETQYF TRBV7-9 17 TRBJ2-5 NA TRBD2
TGCGCCAGCGGGTCTGCGCTAGCGGCTTTAAACACCGGGGAGCTGTTTTTT CASGSALAALNTGELFF TRBV4-3 17 TRBJ2-2 many TRBD2
TGCGCCAGCAGCTTGTTCGGTTCAACTAATGAAAAACTGTTTTTT CASSLFGSTNEKLFF TRBV5-1 15 TRBJ1-4 NA NA
TGTGCCAGCAGCCAAGGAACCTGGGAGACAGTCACCGGGGAGCTGTTTTTT CASSQGTWETVTGELFF TRBV14 17 TRBJ2-2 few NA
TGTGCCATCAGTGAGAGGCAGGTTCTGGCCAAAAACATTCAGTACTTC CAISERQVLAKNIQYF TRBV10-3 16 TRBJ2-4 NA NA
TGTGCCAGCAGCATTGGGAGAGGCTGGGGACCCCTCCACTTT CASSIGRGWGPLHF TRBV13 14 TRBJ1-6 few NA
TGTGCCAGCAGCTTAGCCCCCGGGGCAGATACGCAGTATTTT CASSLAPGADTQYF TRBV7-2 14 TRBJ2-3 few NA
TGTGCCAGCAGTCCCCGTGGGGGGGCCCCTGAAGCTTTCTTT CASSPRGGAPEAFF TRBV7-9 14 TRBJ1-1 few NA
TGTGCCAGCAGTTACCAGCGGGGCTACGAGCAGTACTTC CASSYQRGYEQYF TRBV27 13 TRBJ2-7 many TRBD2
TGCAGCGTTAGGGGGGGAAAGTATGAAAAACTGTTTTTT CSVRGGKYEKLFF TRBV29-1 13 TRBJ1-4 NA NA
TGTGCCACCCTTTCTCAATTATCGGACAGCCGGGGAGCCAAAAACATTCAGTACTTC CATLSQLSDSRGAKNIQYF TRBV24-1 19 TRBJ2-4 few NA
TGTGCCATCAGCCCGACAGGGCAAGGCACTGAAGCTTTCTTT CAISPTGQGTEAFF TRBV10-3 14 TRBJ1-1 NA TRBD1
TGCAGTGCTAGTTTCGCAGGGGGCAATTCACCCCTCCACTTT CSASFAGGNSPLHF TRBV20-1 14 TRBJ1-6 NA TRBD1